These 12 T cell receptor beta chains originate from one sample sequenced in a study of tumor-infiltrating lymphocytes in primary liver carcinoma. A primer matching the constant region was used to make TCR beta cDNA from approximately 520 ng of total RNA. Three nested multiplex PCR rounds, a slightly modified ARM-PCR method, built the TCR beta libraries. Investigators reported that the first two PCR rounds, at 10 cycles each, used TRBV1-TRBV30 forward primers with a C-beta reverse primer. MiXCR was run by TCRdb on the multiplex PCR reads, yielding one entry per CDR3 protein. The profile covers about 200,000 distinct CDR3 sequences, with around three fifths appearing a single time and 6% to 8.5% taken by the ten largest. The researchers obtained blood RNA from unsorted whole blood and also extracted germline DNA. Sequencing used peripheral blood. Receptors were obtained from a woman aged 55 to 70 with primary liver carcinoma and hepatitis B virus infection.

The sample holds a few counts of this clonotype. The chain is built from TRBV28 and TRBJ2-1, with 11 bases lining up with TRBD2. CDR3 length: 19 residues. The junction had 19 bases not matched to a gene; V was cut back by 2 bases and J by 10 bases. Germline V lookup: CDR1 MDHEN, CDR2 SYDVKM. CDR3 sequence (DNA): TGTGCCAGCAGTTTAAGTTATCACATTCTGACTAGCGGGGATGAAGAGCAGTTCTTC. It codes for CASSLSYHILTSGDEEQFF.

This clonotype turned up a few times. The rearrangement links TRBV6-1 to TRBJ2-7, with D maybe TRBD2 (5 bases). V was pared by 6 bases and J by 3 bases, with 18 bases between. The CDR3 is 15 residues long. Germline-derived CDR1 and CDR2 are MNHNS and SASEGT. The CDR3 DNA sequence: TGTGCCAGCAGGGAACTTTGGGGAGACCTCTACGAGCAGTACTTC. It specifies CASRELWGDLYEQYF.

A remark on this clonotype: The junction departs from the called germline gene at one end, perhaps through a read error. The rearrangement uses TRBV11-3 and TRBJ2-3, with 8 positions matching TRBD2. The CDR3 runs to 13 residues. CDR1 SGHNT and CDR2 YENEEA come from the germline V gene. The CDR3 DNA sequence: TGTGCCAGGACCCCCGGGGGGGCTCTCGCGCAGTTTTTT. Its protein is CARTPGGALAQFF.

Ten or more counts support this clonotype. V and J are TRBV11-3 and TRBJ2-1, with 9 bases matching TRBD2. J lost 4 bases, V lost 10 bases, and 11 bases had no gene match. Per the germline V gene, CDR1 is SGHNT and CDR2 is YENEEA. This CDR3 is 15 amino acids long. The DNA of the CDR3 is TGTGCCATCGGAGGGGGCGGGAGGGGGTACAATGAGCAGTTCTTC. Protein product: CAIGGGGRGYNEQFF. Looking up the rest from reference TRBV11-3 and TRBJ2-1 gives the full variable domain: EAGVVQSPRYKIIEKKQPVAFWCNPISGHNTLYWYLQNLGQGPELLIRYENEEAVDDSQLPKDRFSAERLKGVDSTLKIQPAELGDSAVYLCAIGGGGRGYNEQFFGPGTRLTVL.

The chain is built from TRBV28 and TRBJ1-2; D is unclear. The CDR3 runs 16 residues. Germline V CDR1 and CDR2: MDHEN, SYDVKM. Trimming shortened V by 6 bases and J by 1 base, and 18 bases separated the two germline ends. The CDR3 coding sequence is TGTGCCAGCAGGGGAAAGGGCCGAACCATTAACTATGGCTACACCTTC. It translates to CASRGKGRTINYGYTF.

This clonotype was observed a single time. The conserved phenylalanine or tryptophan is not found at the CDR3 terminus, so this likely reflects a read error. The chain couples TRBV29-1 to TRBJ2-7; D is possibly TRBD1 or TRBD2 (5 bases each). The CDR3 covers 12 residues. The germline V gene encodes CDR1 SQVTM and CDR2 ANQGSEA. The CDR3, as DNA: TGCATCGTTGAGGGGAGTTCCTACGAGCAGTACTCC. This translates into CIVEGSSYEQYS.

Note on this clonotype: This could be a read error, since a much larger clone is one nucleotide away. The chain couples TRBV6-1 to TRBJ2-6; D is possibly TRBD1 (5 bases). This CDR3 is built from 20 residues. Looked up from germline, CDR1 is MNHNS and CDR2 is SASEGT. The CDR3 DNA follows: TGTGCCAGCTGTGAATTTTTGGGGCGTCAGGTTTCCTCTGGGGCCAACGTCCTGACTTTC. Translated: CASCEFLGRQVSSGANVLTF.

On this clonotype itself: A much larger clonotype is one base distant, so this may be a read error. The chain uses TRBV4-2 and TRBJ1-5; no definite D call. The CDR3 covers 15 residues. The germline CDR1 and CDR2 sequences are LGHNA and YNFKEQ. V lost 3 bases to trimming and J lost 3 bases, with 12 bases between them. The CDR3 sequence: CASSHDQGYNQPQHF. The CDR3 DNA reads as TGTGCCAGCAGCCACGATCAAGGGTACAATCAGCCCCAGCATTTT.

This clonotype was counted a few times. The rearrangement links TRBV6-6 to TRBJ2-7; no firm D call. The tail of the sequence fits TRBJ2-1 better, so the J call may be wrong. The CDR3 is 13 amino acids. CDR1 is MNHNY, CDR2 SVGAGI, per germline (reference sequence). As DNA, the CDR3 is TGTGCCAGCACGAAAACCACTGGGGTCGAGCAGTTCTTC. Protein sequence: CASTKTTGVEQFF.

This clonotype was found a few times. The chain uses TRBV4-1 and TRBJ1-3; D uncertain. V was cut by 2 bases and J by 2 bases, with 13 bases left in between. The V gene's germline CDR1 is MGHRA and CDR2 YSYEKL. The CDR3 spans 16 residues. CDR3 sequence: CASSQSGRVPGNTIYF. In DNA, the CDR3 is TGCGCCAGCAGCCAATCCGGTCGGGTGCCTGGAAACACCATATATTTT.

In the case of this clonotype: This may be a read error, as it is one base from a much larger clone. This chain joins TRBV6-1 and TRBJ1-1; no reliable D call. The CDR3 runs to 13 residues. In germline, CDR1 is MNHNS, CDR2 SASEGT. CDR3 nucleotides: TGTGCCAGCAGTGAAGCTCAGAACACTGGAGCTTTCTTT. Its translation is CASSEAQNTGAFF.

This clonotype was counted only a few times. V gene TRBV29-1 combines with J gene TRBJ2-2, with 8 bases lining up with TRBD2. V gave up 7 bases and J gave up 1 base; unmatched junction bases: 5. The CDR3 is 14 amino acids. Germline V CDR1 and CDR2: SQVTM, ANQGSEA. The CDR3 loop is CSGQAGVNTGELFF. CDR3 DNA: TGCAGCGGCCAAGCGGGGGTGAACACCGGGGAGCTGTTTTTT.